Below are 10 T cell receptor beta chains sequenced from a single sample in a study of T cell responses to AZD1222 COVID-19 vaccine. Data came from immunoSEQ multiplex PCR; TCRdb stores just in-frame clones and leaves some out. The profile covers around 120,000 clones, with about 92% appearing a single time and 14% taken by the ten largest. Sequences were derived from peripheral blood, sampled on day 0 of AZD1222 vaccination. All receptors come from an adult in good health.

This clone was seen just once. The V gene is TRBV4-1, the J gene TRBJ2-4; 8 bases agree with TRBD2. This CDR3 spans 15 amino acids. The trim removed 4 bases at V and 2 bases at J, leaving 4 bases unmatched. Germline CDR1 MGHRA, CDR2 YSYEKL. The CDR3 spells CASSPRTSTKNIQYF. CDR3 in DNA: TGCGCCAGCAGCCCGCGGACTAGCACCAAAAACATTCAGTACTTC.

This rearrangement joins TRBV4-1 to TRBJ1-2; TRBD1 might be the D (5 bases). Germline V CDR1 and CDR2: MGHRA, YSYEKL. CDR3 length: 15 amino acids. Trimming stripped 4 bases from V and 5 bases from J, with 17 bases between. The CDR3: CASSLNTGTGYGYTF. In nucleotides, the CDR3 is TGCGCCAGCAGCCTAAATACAGGAACTGGGTATGGCTACACCTTC.

This clone was detected a few times. J is TRBJ1-2 and V is TRBV19; D is ambiguous. Germline loops: CDR1 LNHDA, CDR2 SQIVND (reference sequence). Deletions cut 2 bases from V and 7 bases from J, with 11 bases between. The CDR3 is 13 amino acids. CDR3 nucleotide sequence: TGTGCCAGTAGTATACGGCAGGAGGGTGGCTACACCTTC. Its translation: CASSIRQEGGYTF.

The J gene is TRBJ1-1, the V gene TRBV12-3 or TRBV12-4, with D hard to call. The CDR3 covers 12 residues. The V end was cut by 4 bases, the J end by 4 bases, with 7 bases between. The CDR3 reads CASSWGITEAFF. DNA of the CDR3: TGTGCCAGCAGTTGGGGAATCACTGAAGCTTTCTTT.

The rearrangement joins TRBV30 to TRBJ2-7; D is ambiguous. CDR3 length: 12 amino acids. Germline CDR1 GTSNPN, CDR2 SVGIG (reference sequence). Trimming took off 7 bases at V and 2 bases at J, with 12 bases between the two ends. CDR3 amino acids: CASLWVPYEQYF. The CDR3 DNA reads as TGTGCCTCGCTATGGGTCCCCTACGAGCAGTACTTC.

The chain carries TRBV5-1 and TRBJ1-3, with a tentative D call TRBD1 (6 bases). V lost 0 bases and J lost 4, with 8 bases in between. CDR3 length: 14 residues. Germline V CDR1 and CDR2: SGHRS, YFSETQ. The CDR3, as DNA: TGCGCCAGCAGCTTGGCAGGGGCGGGAAACACCATATATTTT. Its protein is CASSLAGAGNTIYF.

The chain couples TRBV6-1 to TRBJ1-2, with TRBD1 matching over 11 bases. Trimming at V came to 3 bases and at J to 6 bases, leaving 9 bases not matched to a gene. The CDR3 length is 16 residues. Germline V gene lookup returns CDR1 MNHNS and CDR2 SASEGT. The CDR3 region has the DNA TGTGCCAGCAGTGACGCAAACGGACAGGGGGCGCATGGCTACACCTTC. It is translated as CASSDANGQGAHGYTF.

This clone has a single count. The chain joins TRBV10-3 to TRBJ2-1; D is undetermined. Germline V gene data show CDR1 as ENHRY and CDR2 as SYGVKD. Trimming cost V 7 bases and J 4 bases, with 14 bases left between them. CDR3 size: 14 residues. CDR3: CAITVSSSYNEQFF. The CDR3 DNA is TGTGCCATCACTGTCAGCTCCTCTTACAATGAGCAGTTCTTC.

The chain uses TRBV19 and TRBJ1-5; TRBD1 agrees at 7 bases. Germline values: CDR1 LNHDA, CDR2 SQIVND (reference sequence). There are 16 residues in the CDR3. The trim removed 4 bases at V and 0 bases at J, leaving 6 bases unmatched. The CDR3, as DNA: TGTGCCAGTAGTAAGGACAGGATTTATAGCAATCAGCCCCAGCATTTT. This translates into CASSKDRIYSNQPQHF.

The V call is TRBV28, the J call TRBJ1-6; D remains ambiguous. Per germline, CDR1 MDHEN and CDR2 SYDVKM. The CDR3 covers 12 residues. The V and J ends lost 6 bases and 8 bases respectively, with 8 bases between them. CDR3: CASSLQDSPLHF. CDR3 coding DNA: TGTGCCAGCAGCCTTCAGGATTCACCCCTCCACTTT.